These 22 T cell receptor beta chains were sequenced from one sample in a study of T cell repertoires in cytomegalovirus infection. TCRdb re-analysed the reads in MiXCR, keeping a single row per CDR3 protein. The sample has about 300,000 distinct CDR3 sequences, around 9.6% seen once. The material sequenced was PBMCs. These receptors all stem from a human donor in good health (CMV status not recorded). Some clones in this sample may be carry-over from other donors' samples.

This clonotype came up many times. The V and J genes are TRBV6-6 and TRBJ2-1; 8 bases align to TRBD1. Germline trimming cut 8 bases from V and 6 bases from J; bases unmatched to any gene: 9. This CDR3 region has 14 residues. Germline CDR1 is MNHNY and CDR2 is SVGAGI (reference sequence). CDR3 DNA: TGTGCCAGCGGGTGGACAGGGTTTGGCAATGAGCAGTTCTTC. Amino acid sequence: CASGWTGFGNEQFF.

This clonotype has ten or more counts. The chain couples TRBV19 to TRBJ1-6; perhaps TRBD1 as D (5 bases). CDR3 size: 17 residues. Germline V lookup: CDR1 LNHDA, CDR2 SQIVND (reference sequence). Trimming left V 5 bases short and J 12 bases short, with 26 bases between. The CDR3 DNA is TGTGCCAGTAGTCCCGGGAGGTGGCGCAGGCCGGGGGGACCCCTCCACTTT. It is translated as CASSPGRWRRPGGPLHF.

The V and J genes are TRBV20-1 and TRBJ1-1; D might be TRBD1 (6 bases). Germline values: CDR1 DFQATT, CDR2 SNEGSKA (reference sequence). Between the trimmed V and J ends, which lost 3 bases and 1 base, there was a span of 18 bases. The CDR3 spans 16 residues. This chain's CDR3 is CSARNNGGRRNTEAFF. The CDR3 DNA sequence: TGCAGTGCTAGGAACAACGGGGGCAGACGGAACACTGAAGCTTTCTTT.

This clonotype was counted ten times or more. The chain carries TRBV28 and TRBJ1-2, with D unclear. The CDR3 loop spans 14 amino acids. Germline V gene sequence: CDR1 MDHEN, CDR2 SYDVKM. V dropped 6 bases and J dropped 9 bases, with 20 bases sitting between them. CDR3 coding DNA: TGTGCCAGCAGAAGGGTGGGCCTTGATCTCAGCTACACCTTC. Translated, it gives CASRRVGLDLSYTF.

This clonotype showed up many times. This chain connects TRBV20-1 to TRBJ1-5; 7 bases line up with TRBD1. CDR1 and CDR2 from the germline V gene are DFQATT and SNEGSKA (reference sequence). The CDR3 totals 13 residues. Unmatched junction bases numbered 8, after V lost 6 bases and J lost 6 bases. CDR3 in amino acids: CSAKDRLTQPQHF. The CDR3 nucleotides read TGCAGTGCCAAGGACAGGCTCACTCAGCCCCAGCATTTT.

This clonotype was counted many times. The chain is built from TRBV12-3 or TRBV12-4 and TRBJ2-2, with 10 bases matching TRBD1. The CDR3 contains 17 residues. The ends lost 0 bases at V and 3 bases at J; junction bases unmatched: 4. The CDR3: CASSLAPDRGYTGELFF. CDR3 DNA: TGTGCCAGCAGTTTAGCCCCGGACAGGGGGTACACCGGGGAGCTGTTTTTT.

This clonotype has more than one count but fewer than ten. The chain carries TRBV9 and TRBJ2-1, with D tentatively TRBD1 (5 bases). The CDR3 consists of 15 residues. CDR1 and CDR2 from the germline V gene are SGDLS and YYNGEE. Trimming stripped 4 bases from V and 4 bases from J, with 15 bases between. The DNA of the CDR3 is TGTGCCAGCAGCCCTAGAGGTTCAGGGTACAATGAGCAGTTCTTC. Protein: CASSPRGSGYNEQFF.

Worth noting for this clonotype: One base away lies a much larger clone, so this may be a sequencing read error. The genes are TRBV5-1 and TRBJ2-2, with a tentative D call TRBD1 (6 bases). Germline V gene lookup returns CDR1 SGHRS and CDR2 YFSETQ. Trimming removed 1 base at V and 0 bases at J, with 13 bases between. There are 17 residues in the CDR3. The CDR3 region is CASSLMGASTNTGELFF. The DNA for the CDR3 is TGCGCCAGCAGCTTGATGGGGGCTAGCACGAACACCGGGGAGCTGTTTTTT.

This clonotype was seen many times. V usage is TRBV12-3 or TRBV12-4 and J usage is TRBJ2-4, with D perhaps assigned TRBD1 or TRBD2 (5 bases each). This CDR3 region has 11 residues. Trimming shortened V by 4 bases and J by 7 bases, and 5 bases separated the two germline ends. CDR3 sequence (DNA): TGTGCCAGCAGTTGGGGGAACATTCAGTACTTC. Translation: CASSWGNIQYF.

This clonotype has a count of ten or more. CDR3 protein: CASSSRTGGVEQYF. As DNA, the CDR3 is TGCGCCAGCAGCAGTCGGACAGGGGGCGTCGAGCAGTACTTC. The chain joins TRBV5-1 to TRBJ2-7; 11 bases are shared with TRBD1. This CDR3 is 14 amino acids long. V trimming: 4 bases; J trimming: 6 bases; junction bases outside the gene matches: 6. Per germline, CDR1 SGHRS and CDR2 YFSETQ.

This clonotype was counted ten times or more. The chain employs TRBV7-6 and TRBJ2-5; TRBD2 agrees at 8 bases. J was trimmed by 4 bases and V by 1 base; bases with no gene match: 8. CDR1 and CDR2 from the germline V gene are SGHVS and FNYEAQ. The CDR3 covers 16 residues. The CDR3 DNA reads TGTGCCAGCAGCTTAGGGGCCGGGGGGGTCAGAGAGACCCAGTACTTC. Protein sequence: CASSLGAGGVRETQYF.

This clonotype was detected ten times or more. The J gene is TRBJ2-7, the V gene TRBV15, with no clear D. Per germline, CDR1 LNHNV and CDR2 YYDKDF (reference sequence). The CDR3 is made up of 14 amino acids. V dropped 0 bases and J dropped 3 bases, with 9 bases sitting between them. DNA for the CDR3: TGTGCCACCAGCAGAGATCGGGCGGACTACGAGCAGTACGTC. It translates to CATSRDRADYEQYV.

Many counts were recorded for this clonotype. The chain joins TRBV7-8 to TRBJ2-4; no clear D gene. Trimming left V 1 base short and J 6 bases short, with 16 bases between. Per germline, CDR1 SGHVS and CDR2 FQNEAQ. CDR3 length equals 16 residues. CDR3 DNA sequence: TGTGCCAGCAGCTTAGGGGGAAACAATGTTAGAAACATTCAGTACTTC. Its translation: CASSLGGNNVRNIQYF. Based on the CDR3 plus reference TRBV7-8 and TRBJ2-4, the full variable domain is GAGVSQSPRYKVAKRGQDVALRCDPISGHVSLFWYQQALGQGPEFLTYFQNEAQLDKSGLPSDRFFAERPEGSVSTLKIQRTQQEDSAVYLCASSLGGNNVRNIQYFGAGTRLSVL.

This clonotype has ten or more counts. V and J are TRBV28 and TRBJ1-5; unclear D gene. The CDR3 totals 16 residues. Trimming took off 4 bases at V and 0 bases at J, with 13 bases between the two ends. Per germline, CDR1 MDHEN and CDR2 SYDVKM. The CDR3 sequence: CASSSRTGYSNQPQHF. In nucleotides, the CDR3 is TGTGCCAGCAGTTCTAGGACGGGCTATAGCAATCAGCCCCAGCATTTT.

This clonotype was observed at least ten times. This chain connects TRBV12-3 or TRBV12-4 to TRBJ1-1, with 8 positions matching TRBD1. V shed 6 bases, J shed 4 bases, and the junction held 10 bases outside the gene matches. The CDR3 contains 15 residues. CDR3 DNA: TGTGCCAGCAGCCGAACCCCAACAGGGGGCACTGAAGCTTTCTTT. Translating gives CASSRTPTGGTEAFF.

In its sample, this clonotype was seen many times. The chain links TRBV5-1 to TRBJ2-3; D gene uncertain. The CDR3 has 13 amino acids. V gave up 2 bases and J gave up 2 bases, with 6 bases separating them. Germline CDR1 is SGHRS and CDR2 is YFSETQ. CDR3 DNA: TGCGCCAGCAGCTTAAGGCCCACAGATACGCAGTATTTT. It specifies CASSLRPTDTQYF.

The V gene is TRBV19, the J gene TRBJ2-1; no reliable D call. Per the germline V gene, CDR1 is LNHDA and CDR2 is SQIVND (reference sequence). Between the trimmed V and J ends, which lost 3 bases and 8 bases, there was a span of 14 bases. CDR3 length equals 14 residues. The CDR3 spells CASSIRYSGHEQFF. The DNA for the CDR3 is TGTGCCAGTAGTATTCGTTATTCTGGGCATGAGCAGTTCTTC.

In its sample, this clonotype was seen many times. The genes are TRBV15 and TRBJ1-2, with 9 bases fitting TRBD1. Per the germline V gene, CDR1 is LNHNV and CDR2 is YYDKDF (reference sequence). The V segment lost 3 bases and the J segment 4 bases; nucleotides outside the gene matches: 6. This CDR3 spans 15 amino acids. CDR3 DNA sequence: TGTGCCACCAGCAGCATGGGACAGGGACTCTATGGCTACACCTTC. It codes for CATSSMGQGLYGYTF.

The chain recombines TRBV10-3 with TRBJ1-5, with TRBD1 matching over 11 bases. Unmatched junction bases numbered 4, after V lost 8 bases and J lost 4 bases. This CDR3 has 14 amino acids. Germline V CDR1 and CDR2: ENHRY, SYGVKD. CDR3 protein: CAIGGQGGNQPQHF. The CDR3 nucleotides read TGTGCCATCGGGGGACAGGGGGGGAATCAGCCCCAGCATTTT.

This clonotype was seen just once. This sequence joins TRBV20-1 and TRBJ2-1; possibly TRBD1 for D (6 bases). There are 14 residues in the CDR3. Trimming stripped 4 bases from V and 5 bases from J, with 15 bases between. Germline V gives CDR1 DFQATT, CDR2 SNEGSKA (reference sequence). In DNA form, the CDR3 reads TGCAGTGCTATATCCACAGGGTCAGACAATGAGCAGTTCTTC. It codes for CSAISTGSDNEQFF.

In this sample, this clonotype turned up many times. This sequence joins TRBV19 and TRBJ2-1; tentative D call: TRBD2 (5 bases). CDR3 length: 16 amino acids. Germline V gene lookup returns CDR1 LNHDA and CDR2 SQIVND (reference sequence). Trimming took off 5 bases at V and 0 bases at J, with 14 bases between the two ends. CDR3 nucleotide sequence: TGTGCCAGTAGTCGGGATCGGGCCTTCTCCTACAATGAGCAGTTCTTC. Its translation is CASSRDRAFSYNEQFF.

This clonotype was detected many times. The V and J genes are TRBV7-2 and TRBJ2-5, with D perhaps matching TRBD1 (6 bases). This CDR3 is 15 amino acids long. The V end lost 5 bases, the J end lost 5 bases, and 18 bases lay between the germline ends. Germline assignment: CDR1 SGHTA and CDR2 FQGNSA. The CDR3 nucleotides are TGTGCCAGCAGCCAGGGACAAATTTTCGGCGAGACCCAGTACTTC. Translation gives CASSQGQIFGETQYF.